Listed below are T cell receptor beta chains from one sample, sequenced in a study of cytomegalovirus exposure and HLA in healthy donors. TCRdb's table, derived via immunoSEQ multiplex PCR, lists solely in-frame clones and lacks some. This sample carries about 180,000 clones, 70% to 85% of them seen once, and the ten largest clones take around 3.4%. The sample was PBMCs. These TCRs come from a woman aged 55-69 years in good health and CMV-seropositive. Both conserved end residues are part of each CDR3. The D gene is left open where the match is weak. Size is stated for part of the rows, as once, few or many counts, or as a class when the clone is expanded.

cdr3_aa: CAWSVRGGDSPLHF
cdr3_nt: TGTGCCTGGAGTGTACGCGGAGGGGATTCACCCCTCCACTTT
d_call: -
clone_size: -
j_call: TRBJ1-6
v_call: TRBV30

cdr3_aa: CASSDLGGVSPETQYF
cdr3_nt: TGTGCCAGCAGTGATCTAGGGGGGGTATCACCGGAGACCCAGTACTTC
d_call: -
clone_size: -
j_call: TRBJ2-5
v_call: TRBV25-1

cdr3_aa: CASSQRTGGGSPLHF
cdr3_nt: TGTGCCAGCAGCCAAAGAACAGGGGGGGGTTCACCCCTCCACTTT
d_call: TRBD1
clone_size: few
j_call: TRBJ1-6
v_call: TRBV14

cdr3_aa: CASSLLPGGFGEQYF
cdr3_nt: TGTGCCAGCAGCCTCTTGCCGGGAGGGTTTGGCGAGCAGTACTTC
d_call: TRBD2
clone_size: once
j_call: TRBJ2-7
v_call: TRBV27

cdr3_aa: CASSYSMGGGGGELFF
cdr3_nt: TGTGCCAGCAGTTACTCCATGGGGGGTGGTGGCGGGGAGCTGTTTTTT
d_call: -
clone_size: -
j_call: TRBJ2-2
v_call: TRBV6-5

cdr3_aa: CASSFRSYEQYF
cdr3_nt: TGTGCCAGCAGCTTCCGTAGCTACGAGCAGTACTTC
d_call: -
clone_size: -
j_call: TRBJ2-7
v_call: TRBV7-9

cdr3_aa: CKTGTGNTIYF
cdr3_nt: TGTAAAACAGGAACTGGAAACACCATATATTTT
d_call: -
clone_size: -
j_call: TRBJ1-3
v_call: TRBV28

cdr3_aa: CASSSGTANSQYF
cdr3_nt: TGTGCCAGCAGTTCCGGGACAGCCAACAGTCAGTACTTC
d_call: TRBD1
clone_size: -
j_call: TRBJ2-4
v_call: TRBV27

cdr3_aa: CASSHLISGGAYNEQFF
cdr3_nt: TGTGCCAGCAGCCATTTAATTAGCGGGGGAGCTTACAATGAGCAGTTCTTC
d_call: TRBD2
clone_size: -
j_call: TRBJ2-1
v_call: TRBV9

cdr3_aa: CASSWPNYGYTF
cdr3_nt: TGTGCCAGCAGTTGGCCAAACTATGGCTACACCTTC
d_call: -
clone_size: once
j_call: TRBJ1-2
v_call: TRBV28

cdr3_aa: CASRLTGGSTGELFF
cdr3_nt: TGTGCCAGCAGGCTTACAGGGGGGAGCACCGGGGAGCTGTTTTTT
d_call: TRBD1
clone_size: few
j_call: TRBJ2-2
v_call: TRBV2

cdr3_aa: CASSALLDRPYEQFF
cdr3_nt: TGTGCCAGCAGCGCGCTCCTGGACAGGCCCTATGAGCAGTTCTTC
d_call: TRBD1
clone_size: once
j_call: TRBJ2-1
v_call: TRBV11-2

cdr3_aa: CASIGQGKENTIYF
cdr3_nt: TGTGCCAGTATTGGGCAGGGCAAGGAAAACACCATATATTTT
d_call: -
clone_size: -
j_call: TRBJ1-3
v_call: TRBV19

cdr3_aa: CASAESSYNEQFF
cdr3_nt: TGTGCCAGTGCGGAGAGCTCCTACAATGAGCAGTTCTTC
d_call: -
clone_size: -
j_call: TRBJ2-1
v_call: TRBV19

cdr3_aa: CASSLVQEAFF
cdr3_nt: TGTGCCAGCAGCTTGGTCCAGGAAGCTTTCTTT
d_call: -
clone_size: -
j_call: TRBJ1-1
v_call: TRBV5-6